This T cell receptor (beta chain) was recorded in a study of CD8+ T cells in alopecia areata. Study-wide results and caveats: Especially in alopecia totalis/universalis, lesional scalp showed greater clonality than normal scalp did. The study also sequences resident alphabeta T cells of normal skin in scalp samples.

Researchers gathered lesional scalp punch biopsies and peripheral blood from patients with alopecia areata. PBMCs yielded sorted CD4+ and CD8+ T cells. Remarks on this clone: Antigen specificity is unknown.

Unmatched junction bases numbered 16, after V lost 6 bases and J lost 4 bases. This CDR3 spans 17 amino acids. Germline V CDR1 and CDR2: MNHEY, SMNVEV (reference sequence). cDNA prepared by RNA extraction and subsequent reverse transcription served as the template for sequencing. Clones were read by immunoSEQ multiplex PCR, and TCRdb kept only the in-frame ones, dropping some. In the table there are some 120,000 clones, 45% to 60% of which are singletons. The chain is built from TRBV27 and TRBJ2-7; 9 positions match TRBD2. The specimen comprised CD4+ T cells sorted from blood, sampled at week 0. The clonotype originates from a human donor with alopecia areata. The chain's CDR3 is CASSLKSRGLALYEQYF. The CDR3 coding sequence is TGTGCCAGCAGCCTAAAATCCCGGGGACTAGCCCTGTACGAGCAGTACTTC.